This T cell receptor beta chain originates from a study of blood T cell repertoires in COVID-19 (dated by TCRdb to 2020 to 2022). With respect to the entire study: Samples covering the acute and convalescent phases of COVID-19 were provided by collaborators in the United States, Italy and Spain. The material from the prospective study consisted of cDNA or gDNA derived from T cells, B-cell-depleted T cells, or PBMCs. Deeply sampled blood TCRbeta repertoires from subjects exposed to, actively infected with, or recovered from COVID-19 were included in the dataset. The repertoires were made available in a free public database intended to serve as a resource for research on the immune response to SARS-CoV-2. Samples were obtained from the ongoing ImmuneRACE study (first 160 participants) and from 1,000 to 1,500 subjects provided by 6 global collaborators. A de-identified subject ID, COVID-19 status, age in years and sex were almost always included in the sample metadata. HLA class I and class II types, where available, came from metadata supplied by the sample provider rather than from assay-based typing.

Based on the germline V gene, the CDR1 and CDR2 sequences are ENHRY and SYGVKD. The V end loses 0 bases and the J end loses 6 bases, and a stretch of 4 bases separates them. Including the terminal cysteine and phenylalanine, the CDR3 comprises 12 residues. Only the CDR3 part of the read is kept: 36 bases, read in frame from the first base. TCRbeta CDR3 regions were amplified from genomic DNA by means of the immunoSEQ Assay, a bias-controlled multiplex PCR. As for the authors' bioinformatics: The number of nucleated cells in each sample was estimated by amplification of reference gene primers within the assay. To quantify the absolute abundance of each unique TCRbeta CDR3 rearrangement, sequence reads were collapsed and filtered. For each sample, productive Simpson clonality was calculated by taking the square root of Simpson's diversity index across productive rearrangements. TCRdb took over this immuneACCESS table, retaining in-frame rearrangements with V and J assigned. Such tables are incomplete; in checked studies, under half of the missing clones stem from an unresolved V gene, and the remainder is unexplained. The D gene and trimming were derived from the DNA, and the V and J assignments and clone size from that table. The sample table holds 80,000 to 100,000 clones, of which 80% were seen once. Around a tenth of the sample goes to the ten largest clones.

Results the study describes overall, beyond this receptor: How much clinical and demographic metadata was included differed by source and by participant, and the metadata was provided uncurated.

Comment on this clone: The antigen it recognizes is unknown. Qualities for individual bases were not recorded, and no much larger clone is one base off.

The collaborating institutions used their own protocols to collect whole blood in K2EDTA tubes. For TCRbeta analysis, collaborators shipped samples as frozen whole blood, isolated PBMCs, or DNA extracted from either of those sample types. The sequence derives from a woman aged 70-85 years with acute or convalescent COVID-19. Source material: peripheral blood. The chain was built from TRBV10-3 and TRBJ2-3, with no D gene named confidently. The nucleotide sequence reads TGTGCCATCAGTGAGTCGCGGGATACGCAGTATTTT. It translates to CAISESRDTQYF.